This paragraph covers one T cell receptor (beta chain) sequence. The data were obtained in a study of T cell changes during pregnancy in multiple sclerosis. The repertoire was sequenced with immunoSEQ multiplex PCR; TCRdb's copy has only in-frame clones and lacks some. The data hold roughly 88,000 clones, with more than 90% observed a single time. The CDR3 runs to 11 residues. The ends were cut back, 6 bases at V and 13 bases at J, with 12 bases in the middle. Germline-derived CDR1 and CDR2 are MNHNS and SASEGT. The sequenced sample was peripheral blood, obtained in the first trimester of pregnancy. This TCR was recovered from a female donor with multiple sclerosis, enrolled in a pregnancy study. The chain is built from TRBV6-1 and TRBJ2-2; a weak D match, TRBD2 (5 bases). CDR3 in amino acids: CASRTRESLFF. DNA for the CDR3: TGTGCCAGCAGGACACGGGAATCGCTGTTTTTT.